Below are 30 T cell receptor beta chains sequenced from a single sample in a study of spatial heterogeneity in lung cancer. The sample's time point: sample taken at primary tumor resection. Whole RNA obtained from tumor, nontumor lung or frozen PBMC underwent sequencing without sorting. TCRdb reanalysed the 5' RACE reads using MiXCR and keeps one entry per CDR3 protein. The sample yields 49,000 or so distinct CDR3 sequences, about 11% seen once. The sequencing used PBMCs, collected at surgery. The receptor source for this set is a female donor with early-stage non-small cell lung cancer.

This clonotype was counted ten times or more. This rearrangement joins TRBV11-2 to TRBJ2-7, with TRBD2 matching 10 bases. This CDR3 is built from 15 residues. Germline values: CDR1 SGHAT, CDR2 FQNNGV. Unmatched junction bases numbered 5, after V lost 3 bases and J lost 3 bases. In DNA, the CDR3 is TGTGCCAGCAGCTTTTCTAGCGGGGGCAACTACGAGCAGTACTTC. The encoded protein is CASSFSSGGNYEQYF.

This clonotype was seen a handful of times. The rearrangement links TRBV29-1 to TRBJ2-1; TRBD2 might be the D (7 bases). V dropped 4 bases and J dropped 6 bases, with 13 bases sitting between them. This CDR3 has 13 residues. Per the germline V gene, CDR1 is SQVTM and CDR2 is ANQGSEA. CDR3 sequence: CSVVAGAVNEQFF. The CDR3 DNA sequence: TGCAGCGTTGTGGCGGGGGCAGTCAATGAGCAGTTCTTC.

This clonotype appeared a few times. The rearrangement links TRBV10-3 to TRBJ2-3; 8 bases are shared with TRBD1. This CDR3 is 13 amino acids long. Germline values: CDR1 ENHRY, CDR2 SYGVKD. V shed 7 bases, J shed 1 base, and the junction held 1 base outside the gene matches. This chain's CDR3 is CAIKGQGTDTQYF. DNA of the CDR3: TGTGCCATCAAGGGACAGGGCACAGATACGCAGTATTTT.

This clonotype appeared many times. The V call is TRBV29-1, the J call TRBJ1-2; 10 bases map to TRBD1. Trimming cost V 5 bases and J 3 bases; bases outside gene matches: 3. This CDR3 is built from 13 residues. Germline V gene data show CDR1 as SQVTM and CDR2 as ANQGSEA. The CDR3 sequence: CSVRTGGDYGYTF. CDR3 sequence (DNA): TGCAGCGTTAGGACAGGGGGGGACTATGGCTACACCTTC.

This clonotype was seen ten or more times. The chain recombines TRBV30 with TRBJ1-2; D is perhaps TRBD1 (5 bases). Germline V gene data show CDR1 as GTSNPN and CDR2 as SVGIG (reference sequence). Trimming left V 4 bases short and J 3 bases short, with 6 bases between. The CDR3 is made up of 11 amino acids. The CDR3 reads CAWKGDYGYTF. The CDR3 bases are TGTGCCTGGAAAGGGGACTATGGCTACACCTTC. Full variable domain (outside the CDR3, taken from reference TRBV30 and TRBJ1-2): SQTIHQWPATLVQPVGSPLSLECTVEGTSNPNLYWYRQAAGRGLQLLFYSVGIGQISSEVPQNLSASRPQDRQFILSSKKLLLSDSGFYLCAWKGDYGYTFGSGTRLTVV.

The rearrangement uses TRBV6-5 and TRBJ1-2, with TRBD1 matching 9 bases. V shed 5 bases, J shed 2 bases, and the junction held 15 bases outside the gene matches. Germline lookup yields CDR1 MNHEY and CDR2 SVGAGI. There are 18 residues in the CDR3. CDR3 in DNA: TGTGCCAGCAGTCCCGGGACAGGGATTTCCTTAAGAAACTATGGCTACACCTTC. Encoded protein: CASSPGTGISLRNYGYTF.

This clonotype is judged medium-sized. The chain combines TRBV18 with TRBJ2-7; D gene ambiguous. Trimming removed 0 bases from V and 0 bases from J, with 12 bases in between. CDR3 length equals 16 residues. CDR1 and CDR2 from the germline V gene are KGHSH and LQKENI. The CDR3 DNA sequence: TGTGCCAGCTCACCACCGTCAATCCCGTACTCCTACGAGCAGTACTTC. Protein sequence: CASSPPSIPYSYEQYF.

Here the CDR3 reads CASSLSGTGVQETQYF. Written as DNA, the CDR3 is TGTGCCAGCAGCTTGTCCGGGACAGGGGTCCAAGAGACCCAGTACTTC. The chain employs TRBV5-6 and TRBJ2-5; 10 nucleotides match TRBD1. From germline, CDR1 is SGHDT and CDR2 YYEEEE. This CDR3 has 16 amino acids. J was trimmed by 1 base and V by 1 base; bases with no gene match: 4.

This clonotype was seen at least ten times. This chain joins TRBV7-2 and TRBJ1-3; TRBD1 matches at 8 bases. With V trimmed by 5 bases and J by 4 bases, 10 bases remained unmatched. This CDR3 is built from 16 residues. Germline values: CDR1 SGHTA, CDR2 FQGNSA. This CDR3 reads CASSLDRVAFGNTIYF. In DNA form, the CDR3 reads TGTGCCAGCAGCCTGGACAGGGTAGCGTTCGGAAACACCATATATTTT.

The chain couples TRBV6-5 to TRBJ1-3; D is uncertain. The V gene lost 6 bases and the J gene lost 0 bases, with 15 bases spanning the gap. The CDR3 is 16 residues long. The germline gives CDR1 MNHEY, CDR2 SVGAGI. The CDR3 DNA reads TGTGCCAGCAGCCCCATAGCAGCCAGCTCTGGAAACACCATATATTTT. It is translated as CASSPIAASSGNTIYF.

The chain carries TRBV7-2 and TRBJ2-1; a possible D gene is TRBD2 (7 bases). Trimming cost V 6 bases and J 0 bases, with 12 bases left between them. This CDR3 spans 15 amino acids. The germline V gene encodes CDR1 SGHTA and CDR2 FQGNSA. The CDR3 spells CASRSGGSSYNEQFF. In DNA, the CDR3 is TGTGCCAGCAGGTCGGGGGGCAGCTCCTACAATGAGCAGTTCTTC.

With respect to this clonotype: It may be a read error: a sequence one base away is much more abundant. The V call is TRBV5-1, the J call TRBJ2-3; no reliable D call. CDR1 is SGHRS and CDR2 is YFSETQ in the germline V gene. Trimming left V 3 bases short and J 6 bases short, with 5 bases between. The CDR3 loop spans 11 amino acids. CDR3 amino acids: CASSWKDTQYF. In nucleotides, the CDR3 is TGCGCCAGCAGCTGGAAGGATACGCAGTATTTT.

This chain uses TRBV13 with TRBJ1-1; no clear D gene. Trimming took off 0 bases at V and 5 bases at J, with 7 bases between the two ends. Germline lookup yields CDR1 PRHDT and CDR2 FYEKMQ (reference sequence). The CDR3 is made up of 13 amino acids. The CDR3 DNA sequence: TGTGCCAGCAGCTTAGGGGGCTGGACTGAAGCTTTCTTT. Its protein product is CASSLGGWTEAFF.

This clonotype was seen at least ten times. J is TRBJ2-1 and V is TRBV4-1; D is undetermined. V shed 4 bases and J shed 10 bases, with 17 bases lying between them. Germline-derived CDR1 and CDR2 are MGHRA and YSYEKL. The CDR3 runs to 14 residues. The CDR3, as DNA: TGCGCCAGCAGCCCGCTAGACGGACCTAGGGAGCAGTTCTTC. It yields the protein CASSPLDGPREQFF.

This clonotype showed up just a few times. CDR3 nucleotides: TGTGCCAGCTCACGGACCGGACAGGGGCCCCTCTACGAGCAGTACTTC. Its protein is CASSRTGQGPLYEQYF. This chain connects TRBV18 to TRBJ2-7; 9 bases match TRBD1. CDR3 length: 16 amino acids. CDR1 is KGHSH and CDR2 is LQKENI in the germline V gene. The J segment lost 3 bases and the V segment lost 4 bases, leaving 10 bases of the junction unmatched.

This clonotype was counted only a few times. The CDR3 region has the DNA TGCGCCAGCGGAACAGGGAGCCATGGCTACACCTTC. This translates into CASGTGSHGYTF. The gene calls are TRBV5-1 and TRBJ1-2; possibly TRBD1 for D (6 bases). V gave up 7 bases and J gave up 6 bases, with 13 bases separating them. The germline V gene has CDR1 SGHRS and CDR2 YFSETQ. The CDR3 extends over 12 amino acids.

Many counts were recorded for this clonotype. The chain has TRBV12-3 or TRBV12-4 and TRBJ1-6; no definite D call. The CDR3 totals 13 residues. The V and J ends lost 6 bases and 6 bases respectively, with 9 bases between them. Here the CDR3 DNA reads TGTGCCAGCAGCCAACAACTTAATTCACCCCTCCACTTT. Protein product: CASSQQLNSPLHF.

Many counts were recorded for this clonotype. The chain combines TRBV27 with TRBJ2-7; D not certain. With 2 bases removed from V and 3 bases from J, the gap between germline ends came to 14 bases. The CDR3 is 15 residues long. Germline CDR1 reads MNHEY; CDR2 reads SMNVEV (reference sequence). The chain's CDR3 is CASSLGPGLHYEQYF. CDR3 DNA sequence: TGTGCCAGCAGTTTAGGGCCAGGCCTCCACTACGAGCAGTACTTC.

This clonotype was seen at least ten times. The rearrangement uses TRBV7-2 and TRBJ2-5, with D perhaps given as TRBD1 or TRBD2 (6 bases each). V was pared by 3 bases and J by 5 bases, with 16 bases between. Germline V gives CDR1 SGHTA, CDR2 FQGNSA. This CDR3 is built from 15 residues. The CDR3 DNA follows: TGTGCCAGCAGCTTGTTTGGAGGGGGTTTGGAGACCCAGTACTTC. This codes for CASSLFGGGLETQYF.

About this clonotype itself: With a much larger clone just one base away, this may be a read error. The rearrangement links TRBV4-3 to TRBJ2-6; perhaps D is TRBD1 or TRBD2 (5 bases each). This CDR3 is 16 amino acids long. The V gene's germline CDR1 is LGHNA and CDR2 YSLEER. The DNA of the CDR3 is TGCGCCAGCAGCCAGGGGGAAATCTCTGGGGCCAACGTCCTGAATTTC. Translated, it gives CASSQGEISGANVLNF.

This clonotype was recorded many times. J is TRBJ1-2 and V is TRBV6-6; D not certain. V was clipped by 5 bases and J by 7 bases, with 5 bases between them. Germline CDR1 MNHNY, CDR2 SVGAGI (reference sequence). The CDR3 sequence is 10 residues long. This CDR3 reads CASSDRGYTF. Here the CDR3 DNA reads TGTGCCAGCAGTGATCGTGGCTACACCTTC.

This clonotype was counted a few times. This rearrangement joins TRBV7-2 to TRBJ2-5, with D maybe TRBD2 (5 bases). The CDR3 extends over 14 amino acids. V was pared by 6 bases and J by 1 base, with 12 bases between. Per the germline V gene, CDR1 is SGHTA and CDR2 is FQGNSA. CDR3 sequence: CASSQNRGQETQYF. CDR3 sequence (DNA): TGTGCCAGCAGTCAAAACCGGGGCCAAGAGACCCAGTACTTC.

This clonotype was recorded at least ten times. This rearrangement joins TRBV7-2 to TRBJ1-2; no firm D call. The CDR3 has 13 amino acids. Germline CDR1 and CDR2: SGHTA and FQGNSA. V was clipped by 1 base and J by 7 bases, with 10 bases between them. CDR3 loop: CASSLGQAVGYTF. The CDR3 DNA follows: TGTGCCAGCAGCTTAGGGCAGGCGGTTGGCTACACCTTC.

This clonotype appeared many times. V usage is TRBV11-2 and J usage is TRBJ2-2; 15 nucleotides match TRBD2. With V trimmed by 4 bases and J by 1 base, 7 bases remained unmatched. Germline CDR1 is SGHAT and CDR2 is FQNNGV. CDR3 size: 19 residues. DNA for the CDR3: TGTGCCAGCAGCTCCCGGACTAGCGGGGGGGGTATGAACACCGGGGAGCTGTTTTTT. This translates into CASSSRTSGGGMNTGELFF.

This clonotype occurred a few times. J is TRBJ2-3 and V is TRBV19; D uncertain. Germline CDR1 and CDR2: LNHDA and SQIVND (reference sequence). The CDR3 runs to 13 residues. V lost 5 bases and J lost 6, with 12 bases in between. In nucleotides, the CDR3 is TGTGCCAGTAGTCCACATATCGCGGATACGCAGTATTTT. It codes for CASSPHIADTQYF.

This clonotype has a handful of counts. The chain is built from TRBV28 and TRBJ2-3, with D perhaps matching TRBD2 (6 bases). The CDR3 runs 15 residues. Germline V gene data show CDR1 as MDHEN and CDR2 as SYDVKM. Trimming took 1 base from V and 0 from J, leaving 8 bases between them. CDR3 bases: TGTGCCAGCAGTTTATACGGGGGTAGCACAGATACGCAGTATTTT. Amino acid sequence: CASSLYGGSTDTQYF.

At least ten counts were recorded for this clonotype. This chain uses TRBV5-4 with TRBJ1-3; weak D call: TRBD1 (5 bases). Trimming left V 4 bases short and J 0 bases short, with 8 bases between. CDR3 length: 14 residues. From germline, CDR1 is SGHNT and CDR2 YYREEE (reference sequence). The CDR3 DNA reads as TGTGCCAGCAGCGAACAGGTCTCTGGAAACACCATATATTTT. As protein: CASSEQVSGNTIYF.

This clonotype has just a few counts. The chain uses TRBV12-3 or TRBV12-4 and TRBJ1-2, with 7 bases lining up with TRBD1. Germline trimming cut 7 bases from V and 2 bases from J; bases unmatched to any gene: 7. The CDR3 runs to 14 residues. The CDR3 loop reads CASTVSDRNYGYTF. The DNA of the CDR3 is TGTGCCAGCACCGTATCGGACAGGAACTATGGCTACACCTTC.

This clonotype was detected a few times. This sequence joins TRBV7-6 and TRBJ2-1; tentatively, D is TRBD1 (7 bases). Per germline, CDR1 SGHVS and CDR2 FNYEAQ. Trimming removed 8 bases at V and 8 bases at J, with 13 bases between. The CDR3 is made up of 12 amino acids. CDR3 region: CASVSRGDEQFF. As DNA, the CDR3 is TGTGCCAGCGTGTCCAGGGGGGATGAGCAGTTCTTC.

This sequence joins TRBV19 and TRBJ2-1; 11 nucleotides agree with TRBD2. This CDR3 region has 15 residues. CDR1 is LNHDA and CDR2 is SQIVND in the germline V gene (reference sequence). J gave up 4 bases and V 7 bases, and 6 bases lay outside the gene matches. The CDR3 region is CASTSGTSGYNEQFF. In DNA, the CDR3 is TGTGCCAGTACCTCAGGGACTAGCGGTTACAATGAGCAGTTCTTC. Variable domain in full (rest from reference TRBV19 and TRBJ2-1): DGGITQSPKYLFRKEGQNVTLSCEQNLNHDAMYWYRQDPGQGLRLIYYSQIVNDFQKGDIAEGYSVSREKKESFPLTVTSAQKNPTAFYLCASTSGTSGYNEQFFGPGTRLTVL.